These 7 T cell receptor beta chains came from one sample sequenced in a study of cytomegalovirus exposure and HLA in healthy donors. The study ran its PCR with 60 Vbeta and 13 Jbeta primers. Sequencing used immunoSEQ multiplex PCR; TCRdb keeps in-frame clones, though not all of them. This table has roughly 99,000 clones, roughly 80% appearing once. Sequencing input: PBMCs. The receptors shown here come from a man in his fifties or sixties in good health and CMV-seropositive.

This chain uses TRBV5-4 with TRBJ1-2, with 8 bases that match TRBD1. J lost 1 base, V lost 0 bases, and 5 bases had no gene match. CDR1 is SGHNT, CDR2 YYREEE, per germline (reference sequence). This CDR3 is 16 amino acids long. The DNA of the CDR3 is TGTGCCAGCAGCTTGGGGACAGGGCCCTTTAACTATGGCTACACCTTC. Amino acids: CASSLGTGPFNYGYTF.

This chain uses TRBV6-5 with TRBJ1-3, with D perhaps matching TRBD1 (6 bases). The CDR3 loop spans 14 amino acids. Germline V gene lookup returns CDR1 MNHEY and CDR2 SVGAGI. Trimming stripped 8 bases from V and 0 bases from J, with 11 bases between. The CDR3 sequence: CASSRGHSGNTIYF. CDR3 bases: TGTGCCAGCTCCAGGGGCCACTCTGGAAACACCATATATTTT.

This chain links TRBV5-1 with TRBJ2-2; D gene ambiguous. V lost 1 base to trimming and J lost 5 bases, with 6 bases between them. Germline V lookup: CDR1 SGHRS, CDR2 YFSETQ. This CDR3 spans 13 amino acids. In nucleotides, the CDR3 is TGCGCCAGCAGCTTGAGAGAAACCGGGGAGCTGTTTTTT. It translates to CASSLRETGELFF.

This CDR3 is CASRGGQRLGGYTF. The CDR3, as DNA: TGTGCCAGCAGGGGGGGACAGCGCCTAGGGGGCTACACCTTC. The gene calls are TRBV28 and TRBJ1-2; 7 bases are shared with TRBD1. Germline V gene sequence: CDR1 MDHEN, CDR2 SYDVKM. With V trimmed by 6 bases and J by 8 bases, 12 bases remained unmatched. The CDR3 is made up of 14 amino acids.

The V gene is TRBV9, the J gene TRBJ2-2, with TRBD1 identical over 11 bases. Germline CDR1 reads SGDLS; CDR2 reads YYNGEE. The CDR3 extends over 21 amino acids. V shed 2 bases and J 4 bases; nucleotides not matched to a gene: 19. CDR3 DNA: TGTGCCAGCAGCGTTCGCTCCCGACCCGGACAGGGGGCAAGAGGCACCGGGGAGCTGTTTTTT. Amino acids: CASSVRSRPGQGARGTGELFF.

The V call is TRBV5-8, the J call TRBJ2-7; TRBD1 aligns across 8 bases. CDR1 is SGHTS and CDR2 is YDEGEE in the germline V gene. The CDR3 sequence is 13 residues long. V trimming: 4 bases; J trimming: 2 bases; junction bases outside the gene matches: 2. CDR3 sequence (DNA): TGTGCCAGCAGCCCACAGGGGGCCTACGAGCAGTACTTC. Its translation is CASSPQGAYEQYF. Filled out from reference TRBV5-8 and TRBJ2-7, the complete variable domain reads EAGVTQSPTHLIKTRGQQATLRCSPISGHTSVYWYQQALGLGLQFLLWYDEGEERNRGNFPPRFSGRQFPNYSSELNVNALELEDSALYLCASSPQGAYEQYFGPGTRLTVT.

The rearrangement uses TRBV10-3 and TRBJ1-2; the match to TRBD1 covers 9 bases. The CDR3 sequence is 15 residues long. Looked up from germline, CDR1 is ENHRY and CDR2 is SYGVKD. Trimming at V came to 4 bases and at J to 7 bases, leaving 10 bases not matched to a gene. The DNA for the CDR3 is TGTGCCATCAGTGGCGCTGAGGACAGGGGCTCTGGCTACACCTTC. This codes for CAISGAEDRGSGYTF.